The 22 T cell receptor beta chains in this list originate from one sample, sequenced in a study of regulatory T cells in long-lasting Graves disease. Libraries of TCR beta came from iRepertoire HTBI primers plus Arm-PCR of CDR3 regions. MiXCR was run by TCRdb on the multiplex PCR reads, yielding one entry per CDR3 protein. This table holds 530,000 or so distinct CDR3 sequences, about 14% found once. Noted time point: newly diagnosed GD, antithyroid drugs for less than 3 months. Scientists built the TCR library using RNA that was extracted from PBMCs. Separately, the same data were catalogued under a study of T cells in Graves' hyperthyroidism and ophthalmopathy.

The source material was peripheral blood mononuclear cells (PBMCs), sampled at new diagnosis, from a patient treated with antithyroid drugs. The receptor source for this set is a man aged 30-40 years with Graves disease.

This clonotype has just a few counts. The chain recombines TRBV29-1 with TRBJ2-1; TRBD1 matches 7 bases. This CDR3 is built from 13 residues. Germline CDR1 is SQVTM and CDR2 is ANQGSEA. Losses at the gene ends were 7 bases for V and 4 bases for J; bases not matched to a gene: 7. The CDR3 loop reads CSARQGQYNEQFF. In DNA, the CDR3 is TGCAGCGCCCGCCAGGGACAGTACAATGAGCAGTTCTTC.

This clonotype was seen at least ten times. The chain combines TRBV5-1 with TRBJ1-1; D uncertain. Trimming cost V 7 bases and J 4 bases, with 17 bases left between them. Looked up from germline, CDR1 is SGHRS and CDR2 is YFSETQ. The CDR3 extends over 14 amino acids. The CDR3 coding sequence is TGCGCCAGCCGACCCCTCTTGGGCGGCACTGAAGCTTTCTTT. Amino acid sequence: CASRPLLGGTEAFF.

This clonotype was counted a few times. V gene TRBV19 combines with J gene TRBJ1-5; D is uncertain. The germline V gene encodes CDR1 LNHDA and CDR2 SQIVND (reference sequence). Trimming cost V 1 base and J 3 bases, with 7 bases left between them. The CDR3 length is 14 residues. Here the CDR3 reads CASSIGTINQPQHF. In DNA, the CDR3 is TGTGCCAGTAGTATAGGGACGATCAATCAGCCCCAGCATTTT.

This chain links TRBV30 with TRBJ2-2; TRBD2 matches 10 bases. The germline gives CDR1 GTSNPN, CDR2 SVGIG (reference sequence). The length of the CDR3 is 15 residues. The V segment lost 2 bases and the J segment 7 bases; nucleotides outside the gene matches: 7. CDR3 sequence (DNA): TGTGCCTGGAGTATTGGGCTAGCGGGAGACGGGGAGCTGTTTTTT. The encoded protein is CAWSIGLAGDGELFF.

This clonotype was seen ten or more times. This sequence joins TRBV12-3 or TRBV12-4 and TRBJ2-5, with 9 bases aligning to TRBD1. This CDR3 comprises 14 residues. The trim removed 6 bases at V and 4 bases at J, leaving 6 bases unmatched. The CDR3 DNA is TGTGCCAGCAGGAGGACAGGGGACAGAGAGACCCAGTACTTC. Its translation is CASRRTGDRETQYF.

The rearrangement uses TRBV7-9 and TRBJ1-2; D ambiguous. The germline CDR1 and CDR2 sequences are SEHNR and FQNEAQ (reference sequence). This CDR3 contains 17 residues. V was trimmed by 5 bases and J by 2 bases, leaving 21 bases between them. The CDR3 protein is CASSPRGSADPNYGYTF. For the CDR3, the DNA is TGTGCCAGCAGCCCCCGCGGATCGGCAGATCCAAACTATGGCTACACCTTC.

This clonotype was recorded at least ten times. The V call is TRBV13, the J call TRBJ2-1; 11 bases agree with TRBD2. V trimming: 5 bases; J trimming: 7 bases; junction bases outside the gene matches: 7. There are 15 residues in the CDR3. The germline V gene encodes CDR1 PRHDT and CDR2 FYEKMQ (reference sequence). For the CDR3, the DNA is TGTGCCAGCAGCCAAGGGACTAGCGGTAAGAATGAGCAGTTCTTC. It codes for CASSQGTSGKNEQFF.

The CDR3 DNA reads as TGTGCCACCAGTGATTCTTGGGGCCCCCCCTACAATGAGCAGTTCTTC. It specifies CATSDSWGPPYNEQFF. The genes are TRBV24-1 and TRBJ2-1, with D maybe TRBD1 (5 bases). CDR1 KGHDR and CDR2 SFDVKD come from the germline V gene. The CDR3 runs to 16 residues. V gave up 2 bases and J gave up 2 bases, with 12 bases separating them.

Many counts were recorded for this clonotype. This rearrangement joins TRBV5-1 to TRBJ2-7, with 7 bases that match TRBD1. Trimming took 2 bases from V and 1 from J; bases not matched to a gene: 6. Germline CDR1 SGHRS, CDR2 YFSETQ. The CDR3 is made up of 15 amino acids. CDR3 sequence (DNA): TGCGCCAGCAGCTTCGGACAGGTTAGTTCCTACGAGCAGTACTTC. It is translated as CASSFGQVSSYEQYF.

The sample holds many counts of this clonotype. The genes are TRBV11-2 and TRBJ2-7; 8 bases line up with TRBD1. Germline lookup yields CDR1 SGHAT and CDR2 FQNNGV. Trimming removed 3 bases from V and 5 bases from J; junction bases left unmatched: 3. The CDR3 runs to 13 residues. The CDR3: CASSFTGGDEQYF. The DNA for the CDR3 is TGTGCCAGCAGCTTTACAGGGGGAGACGAGCAGTACTTC. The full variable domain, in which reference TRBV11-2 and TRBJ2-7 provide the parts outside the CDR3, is EAGVAQSPRYKIIEKRQSVAFWCNPISGHATLYWYQQILGQGPKLLIQFQNNGVVDDSQLPKDRFSAERLKGVDSTLKIQPAKLEDSAVYLCASSFTGGDEQYFGPGTRLTVT.

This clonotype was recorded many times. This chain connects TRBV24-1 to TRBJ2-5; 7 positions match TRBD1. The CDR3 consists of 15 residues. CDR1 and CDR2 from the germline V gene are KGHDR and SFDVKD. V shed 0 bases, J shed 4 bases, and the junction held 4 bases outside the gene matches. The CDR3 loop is CATSDLRAGGETQYF. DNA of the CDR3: TGTGCCACCAGTGATTTGAGGGCAGGGGGAGAGACCCAGTACTTC.

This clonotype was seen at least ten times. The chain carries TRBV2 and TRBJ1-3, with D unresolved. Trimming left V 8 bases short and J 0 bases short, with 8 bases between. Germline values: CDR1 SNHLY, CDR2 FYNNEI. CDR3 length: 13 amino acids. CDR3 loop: CASGASSGNTIYF. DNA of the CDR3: TGTGCCAGCGGAGCATCCTCTGGAAACACCATATATTTT.

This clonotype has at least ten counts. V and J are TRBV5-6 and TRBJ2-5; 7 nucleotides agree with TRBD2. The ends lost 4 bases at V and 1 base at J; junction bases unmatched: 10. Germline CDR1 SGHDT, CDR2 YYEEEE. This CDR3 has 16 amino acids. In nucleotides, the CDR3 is TGTGCCAGCAGCCTCCGCCGCGGACTAGTCCAAGAGACCCAGTACTTC. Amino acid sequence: CASSLRRGLVQETQYF.

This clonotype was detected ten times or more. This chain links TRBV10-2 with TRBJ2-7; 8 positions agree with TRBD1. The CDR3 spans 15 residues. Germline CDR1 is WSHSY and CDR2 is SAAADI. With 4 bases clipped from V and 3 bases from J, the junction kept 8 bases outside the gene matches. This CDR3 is CASSVLDRAHYEQYF. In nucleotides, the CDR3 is TGCGCCAGCAGTGTTCTGGACAGGGCGCACTACGAGCAGTACTTC.

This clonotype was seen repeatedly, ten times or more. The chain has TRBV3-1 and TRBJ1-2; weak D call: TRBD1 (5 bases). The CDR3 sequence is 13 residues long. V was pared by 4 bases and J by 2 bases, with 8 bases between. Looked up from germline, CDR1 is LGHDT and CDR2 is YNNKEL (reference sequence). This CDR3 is CASSLGTNYGYTF. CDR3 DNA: TGTGCCAGCAGCCTGGGGACGAACTATGGCTACACCTTC.

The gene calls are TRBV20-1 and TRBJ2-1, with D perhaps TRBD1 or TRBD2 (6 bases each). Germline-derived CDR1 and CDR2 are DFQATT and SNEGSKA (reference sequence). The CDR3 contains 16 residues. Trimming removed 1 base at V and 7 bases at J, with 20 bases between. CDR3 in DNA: TGCAGTGCTAGAGCCGAACGTCGAGGGGGGTGGAATGAGCAGTTCTTC. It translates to CSARAERRGGWNEQFF.

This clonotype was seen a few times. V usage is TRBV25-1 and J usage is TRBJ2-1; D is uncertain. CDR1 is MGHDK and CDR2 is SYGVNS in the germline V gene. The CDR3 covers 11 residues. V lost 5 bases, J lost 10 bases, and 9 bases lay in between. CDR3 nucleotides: TGTGCCAGCAGTCCCTCCCTGGAGCAGTTCTTC. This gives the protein CASSPSLEQFF.

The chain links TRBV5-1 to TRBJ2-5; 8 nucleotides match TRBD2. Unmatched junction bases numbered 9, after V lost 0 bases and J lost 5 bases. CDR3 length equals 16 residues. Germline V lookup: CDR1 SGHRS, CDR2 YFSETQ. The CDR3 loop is CASSLVLAGLEETQYF. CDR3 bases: TGCGCCAGCAGCTTGGTTCTAGCGGGCCTTGAGGAGACCCAGTACTTC.

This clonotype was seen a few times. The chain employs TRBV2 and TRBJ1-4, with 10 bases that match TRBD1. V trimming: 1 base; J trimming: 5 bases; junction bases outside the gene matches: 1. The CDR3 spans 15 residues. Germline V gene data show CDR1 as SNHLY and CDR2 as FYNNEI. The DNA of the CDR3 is TGTGCCAGCAGTGAAGGGACAGGGGGAAATGAAAAACTGTTTTTT. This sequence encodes CASSEGTGGNEKLFF.

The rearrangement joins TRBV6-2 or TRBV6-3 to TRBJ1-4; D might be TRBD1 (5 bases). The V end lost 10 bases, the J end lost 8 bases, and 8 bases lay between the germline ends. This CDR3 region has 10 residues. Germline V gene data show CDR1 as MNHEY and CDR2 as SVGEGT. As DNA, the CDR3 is TGTGCCACCTGGGACGAAAAACTGTTTTTT. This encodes CATWDEKLFF.

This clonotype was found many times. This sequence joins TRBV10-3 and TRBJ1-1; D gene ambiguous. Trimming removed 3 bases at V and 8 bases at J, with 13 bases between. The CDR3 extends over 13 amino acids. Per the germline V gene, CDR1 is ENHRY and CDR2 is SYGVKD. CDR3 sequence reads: CAISEPGRGEAFF. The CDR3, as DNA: TGTGCCATCAGTGAACCCGGCCGGGGAGAAGCTTTCTTT.

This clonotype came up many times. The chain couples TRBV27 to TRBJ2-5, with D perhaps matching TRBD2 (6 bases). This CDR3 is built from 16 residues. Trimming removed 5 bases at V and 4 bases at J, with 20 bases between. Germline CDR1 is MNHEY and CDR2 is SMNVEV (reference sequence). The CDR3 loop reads CASSTPSRRARETQYF. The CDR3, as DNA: TGTGCCAGCAGTACACCCTCCCGGAGGGCCAGAGAGACCCAGTACTTC.